These 20 T cell receptor beta chains originate from one sample sequenced in a study of blood T cells in healthy people across ages. Primers used in a second PCR of about 7 to 12 cycles were a sample-barcoded 5' primer and a J-beta primer mix. TCRdb independently ran MiXCR on the 5' RACE reads; one entry per CDR3 protein. Among about 540,000 distinct CDR3 sequences listed, around 24% were seen once. These data are also associated with another study on T cells of mothers and their children.

The sample taken for sequencing was blood. All receptors derive from a boy aged 10-17 years in good health.

As concerns this clonotype: Sequence at one end of the junction differs from germline and may be a read error. This rearrangement joins TRBV7-8 to TRBJ2-7, with D unresolved. Germline V gene data show CDR1 as SGHVS and CDR2 as FQNEAQ. This CDR3 is 12 amino acids long. This CDR3 is CASSSDGYGQYF. The CDR3 DNA reads as TGTGCCAGCAGCTCGGACGGCTACGGGCAGTACTTC. The full variable domain, its missing parts supplied by reference TRBV7-8 and TRBJ2-7, is GAGVSQSPRYKVAKRGQDVALRCDPISGHVSLFWYQQALGQGPEFLTYFQNEAQLDKSGLPSDRFFAERPEGSVSTLKIQRTQQEDSAVYLCASSSDGYGQYFGPGTRLTVT.

The J gene is TRBJ2-5, the V gene TRBV7-9; D is unclear. V lost 1 base, J lost 14 bases, and 14 bases lay in between. The CDR3 length is 12 residues. Germline V gives CDR1 SEHNR, CDR2 FQNEAQ (reference sequence). The chain's CDR3 is CASSLEVPPRYF. For the CDR3, the DNA is TGTGCCAGCAGCTTAGAAGTACCTCCCCGCTACTTC.

With regard to this clonotype: One end of the junction is discordant with germline, which a read error may explain. The chain carries TRBV20-1 and TRBJ1-4; the D gene is possibly TRBD1 (5 bases). This CDR3 comprises 14 residues. Germline CDR1 DFQATT, CDR2 SNEGSKA (reference sequence). The DNA for the CDR3 is TGCAGTGCTAGCCTAGGGGTGGGGAATGAAGAACTGTTTTTT. It codes for CSASLGVGNEELFF.

The chain employs TRBV4-3 and TRBJ1-1; no reliable D call. Trimming removed 4 bases at V and 3 bases at J, with 9 bases between. The CDR3 is made up of 13 amino acids. CDR1 and CDR2 (germline): LGHNA, YSLEER. The CDR3 DNA sequence: TGCGCCAGCAGCCGGGTTGTATACACTGAAGCTTTCTTT. Protein product: CASSRVVYTEAFF.

The rearrangement links TRBV29-1 to TRBJ2-7; 9 bases line up with TRBD2. Germline V gene sequence: CDR1 SQVTM, CDR2 ANQGSEA. The CDR3 is 12 residues long. V gave up 6 bases and J gave up 5 bases; unmatched junction bases: 5. Here the CDR3 DNA reads TGCAGCGTCGATTCTAGCGGGGACGAGCAGTACTTC. This gives the protein CSVDSSGDEQYF.

The gene calls are TRBV6-6 and TRBJ2-5; D possibly matches TRBD1 or TRBD2 (5 bases each). Judging by the DNA end, TRBJ2-1 fits better; the J call may be wrong. The germline V gene has CDR1 MNHNY and CDR2 SVGAGI (reference sequence). This CDR3 is 14 amino acids long. CDR3 nucleotide sequence: TGTGCCAGCACCTTGCTCAGGGACCACAATGAGCAGTTCTTC. This encodes CASTLLRDHNEQFF.

This chain links TRBV6-1 with TRBJ1-3; D is unclear. The CDR3 has 17 amino acids. Looked up from germline, CDR1 is MNHNS and CDR2 is SASEGT. Trimming removed 4 bases at V and 0 bases at J, with 16 bases between. In DNA, the CDR3 is TGTGCCAGCAGTGCCCGGCGAACACCCTTCTCTGGAAACACCATATATTTT. Translation: CASSARRTPFSGNTIYF.

The V gene is TRBV20-1, the J gene TRBJ1-2, with D possibly TRBD1 on 5 matching bases. This CDR3 spans 15 amino acids. CDR1 and CDR2 from the germline V gene are DFQATT and SNEGSKA (reference sequence). The V end was cut by 0 bases, the J end by 8 bases, with 19 bases between. This CDR3 is CSARDNSRVRHGYTF. The DNA for the CDR3 is TGCAGTGCTAGAGATAATTCCAGGGTCCGTCACGGCTACACCTTC.

A few counts support this clonotype. The chain couples TRBV20-1 to TRBJ2-5; 9 positions agree with TRBD1. The DNA end favors TRBJ2-7, so the J call may be wrong. Germline assignment: CDR1 DFQATT and CDR2 SNEGSKA (reference sequence). The length of the CDR3 is 15 residues. The DNA of the CDR3 is TGCAGTGCTAGAGTAACAGGGGGCGACCCATACGAGCAGTACTTC. This gives the protein CSARVTGGDPYEQYF.

This sequence joins TRBV28 and TRBJ2-5; D gene uncertain. The CDR3 sequence is 12 residues long. V was trimmed by 5 bases and J by 5 bases, leaving 9 bases between them. From germline, CDR1 is MDHEN and CDR2 SYDVKM. The CDR3 coding sequence is TGTGCCAGCAGTCCAACAGCTGAGACCCAGTACTTC. As protein: CASSPTAETQYF.

This clonotype has ten or more counts. The chain combines TRBV13 with TRBJ2-5; perhaps TRBD2 as D (7 bases). CDR1 is PRHDT, CDR2 FYEKMQ, per germline (reference sequence). The CDR3 is 15 amino acids. V lost 2 bases and J lost 9, with 19 bases in between. CDR3 sequence (DNA): TGTGCCAGCAGCTTATCTGGACAGCAGAGCGGGGCCCAGTACTTC. Residues: CASSLSGQQSGAQYF.

This chain connects TRBV20-1 to TRBJ2-3; TRBD2 is a possible D gene (5 bases). This CDR3 has 14 amino acids. Per germline, CDR1 DFQATT and CDR2 SNEGSKA (reference sequence). V gave up 3 bases and J gave up 2 bases, with 12 bases separating them. CDR3 amino acids: CSARLQRATDTQYF. The CDR3 DNA sequence: TGCAGTGCTAGGTTACAGAGGGCCACAGATACGCAGTATTTT.

The chain recombines TRBV28 with TRBJ1-2, with a tentative D call TRBD1 (5 bases). V was cut by 6 bases and J by 3 bases, with 11 bases left in between. Germline assignment: CDR1 MDHEN and CDR2 SYDVKM. There are 13 residues in the CDR3. The CDR3 sequence is CASRTGTYYGYTF. The CDR3 coding sequence is TGTGCCAGCAGAACCGGGACGTACTATGGCTACACCTTC.

The chain uses TRBV7-2 and TRBJ2-2; 9 bases are a match to TRBD2. This CDR3 has 15 amino acids. The J segment lost 4 bases and the V segment lost 3 bases, leaving 3 bases of the junction unmatched. Germline V gene data show CDR1 as SGHTA and CDR2 as FQGNSA. The CDR3 sequence is CASSLQAGGTGELFF. CDR3 DNA sequence: TGTGCCAGCAGCTTGCAAGCGGGAGGCACCGGGGAGCTGTTTTTT.

This chain links TRBV11-2 with TRBJ2-1; D unresolved. This CDR3 is 13 amino acids long. V shed 0 bases and J shed 6 bases, with 6 bases lying between them. The germline gives CDR1 SGHAT, CDR2 FQNNGV. CDR3: CASSLDMSNEQFF. The CDR3 coding sequence is TGTGCCAGCAGCTTAGATATGAGCAATGAGCAGTTCTTC.

The genes are TRBV20-1 and TRBJ2-5, with 14 bases lining up with TRBD2. CDR1 is DFQATT and CDR2 is SNEGSKA in the germline V gene (reference sequence). V lost 3 bases and J lost 4; bases outside the gene matches: 7. The CDR3 runs 16 residues. The CDR3 reads CSASATSGGAGETQYF. The CDR3 DNA sequence: TGCAGTGCTAGCGCGACTAGCGGGGGGGCTGGAGAGACCCAGTACTTC.

This chain connects TRBV27 to TRBJ2-7; no clear D. From germline, CDR1 is MNHEY and CDR2 SMNVEV (reference sequence). Trimming pared 5 bases from V and 3 bases from J, leaving 14 bases between. CDR3 length: 14 residues. CDR3 in DNA: TGTGCCAGCAGTCCAAACTTCGGACGCTACGAGCAGTACTTC. As protein: CASSPNFGRYEQYF.

Comments on this clonotype: The germline gene is not matched at one end of the junction; a read error may be the cause. CDR3 coding DNA: TGTGCCAGCAGCGGCGACAGGGGGTTGAGAAAAACTGTTTTT. Translating it yields CASSGDRGLRKTVF. The V gene is TRBV7-3, the J gene TRBJ1-4; TRBD1 agrees at 9 bases. This CDR3 has 14 amino acids. Germline CDR1 SGHTA, CDR2 FQGTGA. The full variable domain, in which reference TRBV7-3 and TRBJ1-4 provide the parts outside the CDR3, is GAGVSQTPSNKVTEKGKYVELRCDPISGHTALYWYRQSLGQGPEFLIYFQGTGAADDSGLPNDRFFAVRPEGSVSTLKIQRTERGDSAVYLCASSGDRGLRKTVFGSGTQLSVL.

This rearrangement joins TRBV20-1 to TRBJ1-4; the match to TRBD1 covers 7 bases. Germline-derived CDR1 and CDR2 are DFQATT and SNEGSKA (reference sequence). The J segment lost 10 bases and the V segment lost 0 bases, leaving 8 bases of the junction unmatched. The CDR3 has 14 amino acids. CDR3 in DNA: TGCAGTGCTAGAGATCAACAGGGGAGGGGAAAACTGTTTTTT. It translates to CSARDQQGRGKLFF.

Only a few counts were recorded for this clonotype. The chain joins TRBV29-1 to TRBJ1-5; a possible D gene is TRBD1 (6 bases). The CDR3 covers 13 residues. CDR1 is SQVTM and CDR2 is ANQGSEA in the germline V gene. Trimming removed 4 bases from V and 7 bases from J, with 14 bases in between. CDR3 coding DNA: TGCAGCGTTGGGCGGGGGCCTTACCAGCCCCAGCATTTT. Translating gives CSVGRGPYQPQHF.